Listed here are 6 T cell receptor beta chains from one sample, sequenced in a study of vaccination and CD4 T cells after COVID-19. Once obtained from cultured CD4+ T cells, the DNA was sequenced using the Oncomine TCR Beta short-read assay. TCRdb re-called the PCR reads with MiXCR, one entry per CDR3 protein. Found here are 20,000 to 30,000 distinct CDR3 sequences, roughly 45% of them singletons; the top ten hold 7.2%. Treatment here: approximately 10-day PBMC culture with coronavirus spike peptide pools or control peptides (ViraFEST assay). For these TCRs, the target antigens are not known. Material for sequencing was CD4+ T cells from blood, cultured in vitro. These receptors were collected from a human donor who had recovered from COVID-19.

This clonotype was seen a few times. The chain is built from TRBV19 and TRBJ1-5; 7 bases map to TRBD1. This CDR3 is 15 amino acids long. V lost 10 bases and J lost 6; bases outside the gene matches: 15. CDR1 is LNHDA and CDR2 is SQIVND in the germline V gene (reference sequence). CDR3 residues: CATYKAGGRIQPQHF. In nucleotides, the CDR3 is TGTGCCACCTATAAAGCAGGGGGTCGGATTCAGCCCCAGCATTTT.

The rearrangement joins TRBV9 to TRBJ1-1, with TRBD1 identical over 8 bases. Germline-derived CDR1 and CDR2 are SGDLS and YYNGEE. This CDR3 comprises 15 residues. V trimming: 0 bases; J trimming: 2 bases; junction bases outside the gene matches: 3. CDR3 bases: TGTGCCAGCAGCGTAGGGGACAGGAGAAACACTGAAGCTTTCTTT. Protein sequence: CASSVGDRRNTEAFF.

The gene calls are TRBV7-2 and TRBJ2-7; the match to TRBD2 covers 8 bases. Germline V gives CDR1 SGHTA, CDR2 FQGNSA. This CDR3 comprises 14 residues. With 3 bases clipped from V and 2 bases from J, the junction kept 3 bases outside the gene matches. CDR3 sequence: CASSFSGTAYEQYF. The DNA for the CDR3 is TGTGCCAGCAGCTTTAGCGGGACCGCCTACGAGCAGTACTTC.

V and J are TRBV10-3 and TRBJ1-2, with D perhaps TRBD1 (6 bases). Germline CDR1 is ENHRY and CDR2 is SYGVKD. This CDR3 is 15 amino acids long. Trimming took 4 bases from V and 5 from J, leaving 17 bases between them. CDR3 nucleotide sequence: TGTGCCATCAGTGCGAGCCTGACAGGAGAGTATGGCTACACCTTC. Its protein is CAISASLTGEYGYTF.

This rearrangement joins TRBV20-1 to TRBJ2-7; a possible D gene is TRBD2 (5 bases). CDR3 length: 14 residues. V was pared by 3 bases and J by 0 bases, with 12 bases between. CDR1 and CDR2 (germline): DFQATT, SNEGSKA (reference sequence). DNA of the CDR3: TGCAGTGCTAGGGAGGAGCGGTTCTCCTACGAGCAGTACTTC. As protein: CSAREERFSYEQYF.

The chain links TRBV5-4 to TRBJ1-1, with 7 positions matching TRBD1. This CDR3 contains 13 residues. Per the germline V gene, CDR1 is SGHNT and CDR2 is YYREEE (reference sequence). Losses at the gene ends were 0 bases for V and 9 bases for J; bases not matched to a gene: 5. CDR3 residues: CASSLAGTEKAFF. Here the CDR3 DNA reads TGTGCCAGCAGCTTGGCGGGGACAGAGAAAGCTTTCTTT. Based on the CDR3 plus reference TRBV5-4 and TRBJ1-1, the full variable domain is ETGVTQSPTHLIKTRGQQVTLRCSSQSGHNTVSWYQQALGQGPQFIFQYYREEENGRGNFPPRFSGLQFPNYSSELNVNALELDDSALYLCASSLAGTEKAFFGQGTRLTVV.